Included here is one T cell receptor (beta chain) sequence, with context. TCRdb keeps only in-frame clones here, not all; method: immunoSEQ multiplex PCR. The sample contains more than 120,000 clones, 84% of which appear only once. This sample is part of a study of blood T cell repertoires in COVID-19. Study background: In each case, the material was cDNA or gDNA derived from T cells, B-cell-depleted T cells, or PBMCs.

Deletions cut 1 base from V and 6 bases from J, with 9 bases between. This CDR3 has 14 residues. CDR1 KGHDR and CDR2 SFDVKD come from the germline V gene. The V gene is TRBV24-1, the J gene TRBJ2-1; a possible D gene is TRBD2 (5 bases). This TCR came from a human donor in a cohort sampled during active COVID-19. The sequencing input was peripheral blood. This CDR3 is CATSDLSGSNEQFF. The DNA of the CDR3 is TGTGCCACCAGTGATTTATCGGGATCCAATGAGCAGTTCTTC.